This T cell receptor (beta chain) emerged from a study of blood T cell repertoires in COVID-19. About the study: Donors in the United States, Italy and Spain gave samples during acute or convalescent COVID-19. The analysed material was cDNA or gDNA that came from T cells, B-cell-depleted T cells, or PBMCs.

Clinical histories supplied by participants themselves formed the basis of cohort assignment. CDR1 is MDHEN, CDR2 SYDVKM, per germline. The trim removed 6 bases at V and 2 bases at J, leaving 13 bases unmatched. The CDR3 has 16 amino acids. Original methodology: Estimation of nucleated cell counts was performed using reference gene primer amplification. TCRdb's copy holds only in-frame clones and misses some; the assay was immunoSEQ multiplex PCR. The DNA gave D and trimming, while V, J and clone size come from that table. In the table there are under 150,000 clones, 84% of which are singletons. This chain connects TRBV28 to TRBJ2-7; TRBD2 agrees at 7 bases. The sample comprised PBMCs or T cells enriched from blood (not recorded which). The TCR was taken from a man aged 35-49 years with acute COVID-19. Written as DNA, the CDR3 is TGTGCCAGCAGCTCCCCCGGACTAGTAACCCCCTACGAGCAGTACTTC. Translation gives CASSSPGLVTPYEQYF. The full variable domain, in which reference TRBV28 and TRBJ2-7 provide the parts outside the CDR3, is DVKVTQSSRYLVKRTGEKVFLECVQDMDHENMFWYRQDPGLGLRLIYFSYDVKMKEKGDIPEGYSVSREKKERFSLILESASTNQTSMYLCASSSPGLVTPYEQYFGPGTRLTVT.